This T cell receptor (beta chain) was sequenced for a study of Graves' ophthalmopathy and Graves' hyperthyroidism. The TCR beta CDR3 regions underwent amplification from RNA transcripts. The library came from an HTBI-primed first-round RT-PCR and a second-round multiplex PCR. A single record per CDR3 protein comes from TCRdb applying MiXCR to the multiplex PCR reads. There are 600,000 to 700,000 distinct CDR3 sequences in the sample; just over 40% occur only once, and 3% to 4% lies in the top ten. The sample holds a few counts of this clonotype. The junction does not match germline at one end; this may be a read error. The sequenced material came from peripheral blood. The TCR sequence derives from an adult man with Graves' ophthalmopathy.

This CDR3 is CASSEAQGGDGNTIYF. CDR3 sequence (DNA): TGTGCCAGCAGTGAAGCCCAGGGAGGGGACGGAAACACCATATATTTT. The chain uses TRBV10-3 and TRBJ1-3; TRBD1 might be the D (5 bases). This CDR3 comprises 16 residues. Germline V gene sequence: CDR1 ENHRY, CDR2 SYGVKD.